This T cell receptor beta chain derives from a study of T cell repertoires in cytomegalovirus infection. Points from the study as a whole: It was HLA-C-restricted CMV-specific TCR beta clonotypes that dominated the response ex vivo.

Germline-derived CDR1 and CDR2 are MNHNS and SASEGT. The CDR3 loop spans 14 amino acids. V was pared by 0 bases and J by 6 bases, with 2 bases of the junction left unmatched. One entry per CDR3 protein results from TCRdb running MiXCR on the reads. The sample lists 350,000 to 500,000 distinct CDR3 sequences; approximately 31% were seen once. This clonotype was seen a few times. Its antigen is not known. The TCR sequence derives from a human donor in good health (CMV status not recorded). Some clones in this sample may be carry-over from other donors' samples. V is TRBV6-1 and J is TRBJ2-1; 7 bases line up with TRBD1. The sequencing sample was made of PBMCs. DNA of the CDR3: TGTGCCAGCAGTGAAGCGAGGGGGCCCAATGAGCAGTTCTTC. Amino acids: CASSEARGPNEQFF.